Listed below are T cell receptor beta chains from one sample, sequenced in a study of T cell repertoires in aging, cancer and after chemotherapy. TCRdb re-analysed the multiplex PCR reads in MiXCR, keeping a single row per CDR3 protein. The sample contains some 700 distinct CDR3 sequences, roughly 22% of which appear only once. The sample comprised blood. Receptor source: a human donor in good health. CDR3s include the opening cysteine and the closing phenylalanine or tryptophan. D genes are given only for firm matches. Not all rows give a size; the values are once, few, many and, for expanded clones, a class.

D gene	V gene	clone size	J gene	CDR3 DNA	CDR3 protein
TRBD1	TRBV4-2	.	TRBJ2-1	TGTGCCAGCAGCCGCCGGGACAGGGGTGACAATGAGCAGTTCTTC	CASSRRDRGDNEQFF
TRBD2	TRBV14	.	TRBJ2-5	TGTGCCAGCAGTACCTTTCTAGCGGGAGGGGGGACCCAGTACTTC	CASSTFLAGGGTQYF
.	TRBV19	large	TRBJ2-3	TGTGCCAGTAGAAGGGGATCTAGCACAGATACGCAGTATTTT	CASRRGSSTDTQYF
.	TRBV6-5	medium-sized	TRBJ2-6	TGTGCCAGCAGTCGAAGGGGCAGATCCTCTGGGGCCAACGTCCTGACTTTC	CASSRRGRSSGANVLTF